This record looks at one T cell receptor beta chain sequence and its context. Generated by immunoSEQ multiplex PCR, the TCRdb table keeps only in-frame clones and is missing some. The sample comprises a few hundred thousand clones, roughly 90% of which are singletons, and around 6.4% rests with the top ten. This sample is part of a study of control samples from healthy donors and cancer patients. Germline CDR1 is MDHEN and CDR2 is SYDVKM. The CDR3 is 14 amino acids. Unmatched junction bases numbered 10, after V lost 8 bases and J lost 4 bases. J is TRBJ2-5 and V is TRBV28, with 7 bases that match TRBD1. The clonotype comes from a middle-aged man with head and neck cancer. The source material was PBMCs. In DNA, the CDR3 is TGTGCCAGCCGTCTTGAGGGGGCCGGAGAGACCCAGTACTTC. It codes for CASRLEGAGETQYF.